The entry below gives a single T cell receptor (beta chain) sequence along with its context. The table lists this clone with many counts. Its target antigen remains unknown. The read ends 3 residues shy of where the CDR3 ends; the end is completed using the germline J gene. This sample is drawn from a study of T cell clonality in common variable immunodeficiency (dated by TCRdb to about 2015). Study-level results and caveats: TCRbeta clonality was higher in CVID subjects than in healthy controls (t-test p = 0.018), and the increase was most characteristic of about a third of subjects. Fewer TCRbeta clones were shared among CVID subjects than among healthy controls (p < 0.0001). Despite equal DNA input, controls averaged around 80,000 unique sequences per sample versus roughly 32,000 in CVID samples. Differences among patients in the CVID cohort limited the correlations between repertoire features and clinical complications. Fewer deletions and N-nucleotide insertions were reportedly observed in CVID TCRbeta sequences, and highly modified clones with 13 or more V deletions were reportedly absent from CVID TCRbeta sequences. According to the authors, figuring out what caused the increased clonality in CVID would require sequencing the repertoires of T cell subpopulations.

Predominantly Caucasian heritage was noted among both the CVID patients and the healthy controls. Heparinized peripheral whole blood samples of 5 to 8 ml were collected from each donor. Genomic DNA from adults with common variable immune deficiency (CVID) and from healthy adult controls was used for sequencing of TCRbeta CDR3 repertoires. There were around 22 healthy adult volunteers in the control group (around twelve female and ten or so male), ranging in age from about 23 to 75 years, with a mean age of around 36. To isolate peripheral blood mononuclear cells, diluted blood was subjected to density centrifugation over Hypaque 1077 or Ficoll-Paque. Genomic DNA was extracted from unsorted mononuclear cells by Qiagen column purification or by a centrifugation-based method. CVID samples and control samples contributed equivalent amounts of genomic DNA as sequencing input. For every sample, a 60 bp segment covering the rearranged TCRbeta CDR3 region was amplified and then sequenced. The immunoSEQ assay, a bias-corrected multiplex PCR with high-throughput sequencing, was employed for TCRbeta amplification. Under the source paper's analysis protocol: Each unique nucleotide sequence was treated as a clone and annotated with V, D and J genes, copy number and frequency. Sequences were labeled productive if in frame, and non-productive if out of frame or containing stop codons. As previously described, clonality was computed from Shannon's entropy. The predicted amino acid sequences of productive clones were used to derive the mean CDR3 Kyte-Doolittle hydropathy. Scaled V gene usage was hierarchically clustered using Manhattan distance and complete linkage with the R hclust function. To assess clone sharing by CDR3 amino acid sequence, 12 repertoires per group were resampled over 100 rounds. The repertoires were screened for around 70 published EBV-specific TCRbeta sequences and approximately 230 published CMV-specific TCRbeta sequences. A couple of CVID samples yielding fewer than 10,000 sequences were excluded from analysis, leaving 42 CVID repertoires. TCRdb stores this immuneACCESS table with in-frame sequences only. Part of the clones is absent; in the studies checked, under half of the shortfall reflects unresolved V genes, and no reason is known for the rest. V and J calls and clone size are copied from that table; D and trimming were computed from the DNA. For this sample, fewer than 65,000 clones appear and none is a singleton. The ten biggest clones cover about 0.85% of the sample.

The CDR3 spans 16 residues, from the cysteine through the phenylalanine. The DNA shown is the part of the CDR3 that was read: 39 bases, in frame from base 1. The germline V gene (reference sequence) specifies WNHNN as CDR1 and SYGVQD as CDR2. Relative to germline, V is 2 bases shorter and J is 3 bases shorter, with 11 bases between their ends. The sequence is built from TRBV10-1 and TRBJ1-6, with no reliable assignment of the D segment. The clonotype was recovered from a person aged 18 to 75 in good health. The sequenced material came from peripheral blood mononuclear cells. For the CDR3, the sequence is CASSEIPALYNSPLHF. CDR3 DNA (partial): TGCGCCAGCAGTGAGATCCCTGCACTCTATAATTCACCC.